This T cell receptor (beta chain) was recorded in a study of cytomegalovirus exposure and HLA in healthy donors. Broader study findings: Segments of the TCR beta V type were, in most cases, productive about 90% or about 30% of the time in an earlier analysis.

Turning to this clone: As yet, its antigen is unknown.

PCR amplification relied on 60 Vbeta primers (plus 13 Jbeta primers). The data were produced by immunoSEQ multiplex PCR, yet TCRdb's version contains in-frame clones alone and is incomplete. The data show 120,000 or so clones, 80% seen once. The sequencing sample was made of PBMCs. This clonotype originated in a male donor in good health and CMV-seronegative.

As DNA, the CDR3 is TGTGCCTGGAGTGTAAGCCGAGGCTCCGGAAACACCATATATTTT. Protein: CAWSVSRGSGNTIYF. The chain uses TRBV30 and TRBJ1-3, with D hard to call. This CDR3 contains 15 residues. Germline V CDR1 and CDR2: GTSNPN, SVGIG (reference sequence). V was cut by 0 bases and J by 4 bases, with 13 bases left in between.